This T cell receptor beta chain was captured by sequencing in a study of T cell repertoires in cytomegalovirus infection. Study-wide background: An indication of both CMV infection and matching HLA type came from public TCR beta signatures.

This clonotype occurred a few times. As yet, its antigen is unknown. Study-wide results and limits: Pooled public TCR beta family frequency picked out CMV carriers with the relevant HLA. Clonotype analysis showed dominance of the ex vivo response by HLA-C-restricted CMV-specific TCR beta clonotypes.

From the reads, TCRdb called clonotypes with MiXCR, one entry per CDR3 protein. The sample records around 490,000 distinct CDR3 sequences, approximately 26% being singletons. CDR3 length: 15 residues. The germline gives CDR1 MNHEY, CDR2 SMNVEV (reference sequence). Deletions cut 3 bases from V and 5 bases from J, with 14 bases between. Sequenced material: PBMCs. The clonotype was recovered from a human donor in good health (CMV status not recorded). Some clones in this sample may be carry-over from other donors' samples. The J gene is TRBJ2-4, the V gene TRBV27; D may be TRBD2 (6 bases). CDR3 sequence reads: CASSLSGVGENIQYF. The CDR3 region has the DNA TGTGCCAGCAGTTTGTCGGGAGTAGGGGAAAACATTCAGTACTTC.